This T cell receptor (beta chain) is drawn from a study of beta chain features in type 1 diabetes (dated by TCRdb to the late 2010s). Looking at the study overall: No differences in mean age, gender distribution, total cell number or subset yield were found between patients and healthy donors. A total of about 100,000,000 sorted cells were examined across all samples, and RNA yield correlated strongly with the number of cells per subset. In the study, recently diagnosed type 1 diabetes patients and matched healthy donors were compared on the TCRB repertoires of their sorted circulating CD4+ T cell subsets. Naive and central memory subsets were obtained from all 30 or so donors, but regulatory and stem cell-like memory subsets were isolated from only 8 patients and 8 healthy donors. Broad study findings and their caveats: In all four CD4+ subsets, TCRB CDR3 length was moderately but significantly shorter in type 1 diabetes patients. Because cDNA was sequenced instead of genomic DNA, highly expressing activated cells could be over-represented, though the groups showed no difference in activation or CD3 levels. At VDJ recombination sites, type 1 diabetes patients had fewer insertions and more deleted nucleotides, which implies abnormalities in thymic rearrangement. HLA sub-analyses involved small numbers of individuals, so any influence of HLA type on TCRB rearrangement remained unresolved. Shorter templates might have been favored by PCR, but patient and control samples were amplified and corrected together, so both groups would have been affected equally by any skew. The naive, central memory and regulatory TCRB repertoires appeared to resemble one another more closely among patients than among healthy donors.

Points on this clone: Which antigen it targets is not known. Qualities for individual bases were not recorded, and no much larger clone is one base off.

The High Capacity cDNA Reverse Transcription Kit was used to reverse transcribe all of the isolated RNA, meaning that expressed TCRB transcripts were what got sequenced. Naive, central memory and regulatory T cell samples underwent deep immunoSEQ sequencing, averaging around 4 million total reads per sample. Sorted cells were lysed in RLT buffer, and RNA was extracted using DNase-treated RNeasy Micro or Mini kits according to cell number. Each cell subset was processed separately to prevent cross-contamination, with patient and healthy donor samples processed together. TCRB sequences were amplified from cDNA with the immunoSEQ multiplex PCR, producing 87-bp fragments spanning the CDR3 region. The amplicons were sequenced using the Illumina HiSeq platform. The paper's processing steps were these. PCR bias was computationally corrected using synthetic template baselines, reads within Hamming distance 2 were collapsed, and singletons that could not be merged were discarded. Reads were aligned to IMGT to assign V, D and J genes, CDR3 length, and insertions or deletions at six rearrangement sites. Clonotype counts were normalized to sorted cell number within each subset before computing true diversity and Gini coefficients with the tcR R package. The overlap coefficient, calculated on TCRB nucleotide sequences, was used to measure repertoire sharing. TCRdb's version of the immuneACCESS table is confined to in-frame rearrangements and falls short of the full clone set. An unresolved V gene accounts for under half of the shortfall where checked; the remainder is of unknown origin. V, J and clone size derive from that table, while D and trimming were established from the DNA sequence. For this sample the table gives 130,000 or so clones, of which around 8.8% were detected only once. Jointly, the top ten make up over 0.6% of the sample.

Each donor gave one peripheral blood draw, averaging roughly 120 mL, which was collected into heparinised tubes. A BD FACSAria II and a panel including CD45RO, CCR7, CD25, CD127, CD95 and CD27 were used to sort naive, central memory, regulatory and stem cell-like memory CD4+ T cells. Every sorted population had a purity above 95%. PBMCs were isolated right away by Lymphoprep density gradient centrifugation and were stained directly, without culture. So that batch effects would be minimized, each experiment stained and sorted samples in pairs, pairing one healthy donor with one patient. Measured from the cysteine to the phenylalanine, the CDR3 is 13 residues long. CDR3 DNA is the only sequence kept; it has 39 bases, read in frame from the first base. Looking up the germline V gene (reference sequence) yields CDR1 SGHNT and CDR2 YYREEE. Ends trimmed: V by 4 bases, J by 5 bases; bases unmatched to a gene: 5.

Sample: central memory CD4+ T cells from blood. This sequence uses TRBV5-4 and TRBJ1-2; a stretch of 7 junction bases matches TRBD1. This clonotype was obtained from a man aged 25-45 years with type 1 diabetes. The CDR3 corresponds to CASSGRTGYGYTF. The bases read TGTGCCAGCAGCGGAAGGACAGGATATGGCTACACCTTC.